The 25 T cell receptor beta chains in this list originate from one sample, sequenced in a study of T cells in Graves' hyperthyroidism and ophthalmopathy. RNA transcripts were the template for amplifying TCR beta CDR3 regions. Using the HTBI primer set, a first-round RT-PCR was run on the TCR CDR3. From the multiplex PCR reads, TCRdb called clonotypes with MiXCR, one entry per CDR3 protein. This sample has 730,000 or so distinct CDR3 sequences, with over 15% found just once. Sequences were obtained from blood. Receptors originate from a woman in her forties or fifties with Graves' hyperthyroidism that later progressed to Graves' ophthalmopathy.

On this clonotype itself: The junction and the germline gene differ at one end; a read error may be behind it. J is TRBJ2-1 and V is TRBV10-3, with 10 bases aligning to TRBD2. The germline CDR1 and CDR2 sequences are ENHRY and SYGVKD. This CDR3 is built from 14 residues. CDR3 bases: TGTGCCATCAAAGGGGCTAGCGGGGGAAATGAACAGTTCTTC. As protein: CAIKGASGGNEQFF.

The V and J genes are TRBV19 and TRBJ1-1; D might be TRBD1 (5 bases). Germline V gene lookup returns CDR1 LNHDA and CDR2 SQIVND (reference sequence). The CDR3 loop spans 13 amino acids. V dropped 7 bases and J dropped 9 bases, with 18 bases sitting between them. Here the CDR3 DNA reads TGTGCCAGTACCATAGAGACAGCGAGGAAAGCTTTCTTT. It translates to CASTIETARKAFF.

Details on this clonotype: A read error may be the cause here, since a much bigger clone is one base away. The chain couples TRBV12-3 or TRBV12-4 to TRBJ1-2; tentatively, D is TRBD1 (6 bases). The CDR3 has 14 amino acids. In DNA, the CDR3 is TGTGCCAGCAGTGACGAGGACAGAAACTATGGCTACGCCTTC. Translating gives CASSDEDRNYGYAF.

In its sample, this clonotype was seen a few times. J is TRBJ2-1 and V is TRBV12-3 or TRBV12-4; D is perhaps TRBD1 or TRBD2 (5 bases each). The CDR3 is made up of 12 amino acids. V was clipped by 3 bases and J by 9 bases, with 9 bases between them. The CDR3: CASSFGGPEQFF. CDR3 sequence (DNA): TGTGCCAGCAGTTTTGGGGGTCCTGAGCAGTTCTTC.

The chain joins TRBV18 to TRBJ1-5; maybe TRBD1 (5 bases). Germline lookup yields CDR1 KGHSH and CDR2 LQKENI. V gave up 5 bases and J gave up 1 base, with 12 bases separating them. CDR3 length: 15 residues. CDR3 sequence: CASSGRDFSNQPQHF. The CDR3 bases are TGTGCCAGCTCAGGCAGGGATTTCAGCAATCAGCCCCAGCATTTT.

This clonotype was picked up a small number of times. The chain is built from TRBV30 and TRBJ1-6; D gene ambiguous. Germline V gene lookup returns CDR1 GTSNPN and CDR2 SVGIG (reference sequence). The CDR3 contains 13 residues. With 3 bases removed from V and 8 bases from J, the gap between germline ends came to 11 bases. CDR3 bases: TGTGCCTGGAGAATGAGGGAAGATTCACCCCTCCACTTT. As protein: CAWRMREDSPLHF.

The chain couples TRBV12-3 or TRBV12-4 to TRBJ2-6, with a tentative D call TRBD1 (5 bases). V lost 6 bases, J lost 2 bases, and 11 bases lay in between. This CDR3 is built from 15 residues. CDR3 DNA: TGTGCCAGCAGACCAGGGTACGCTGGGGCCAACGTCCTGACTTTC. It yields the protein CASRPGYAGANVLTF.

This rearrangement joins TRBV7-9 to TRBJ2-3; 11 nucleotides match TRBD1. With 5 bases clipped from V and 6 bases from J, the junction kept 7 bases outside the gene matches. In germline, CDR1 is SEHNR, CDR2 FQNEAQ (reference sequence). The CDR3 consists of 15 residues. CDR3: CASSLWTGGGDTQYF. Written as DNA, the CDR3 is TGTGCCAGCAGCCTGTGGACAGGGGGCGGCGATACGCAGTATTTT.

The chain recombines TRBV6-1 with TRBJ1-3; D gene ambiguous. Trimming cost V 2 bases and J 0 bases, with 5 bases left between them. The V gene's germline CDR1 is MNHNS and CDR2 SASEGT. This CDR3 region has 14 residues. This CDR3 is CASSEWYSGNTIYF. The CDR3 coding sequence is TGTGCCAGCAGTGAATGGTACTCTGGAAACACCATATATTTT.

V usage is TRBV11-2 and J usage is TRBJ2-2; D gene ambiguous. Looked up from germline, CDR1 is SGHAT and CDR2 is FQNNGV. The germline V and J ends were trimmed by 6 bases and 4 bases, with 18 bases remaining between them. This CDR3 is 16 amino acids long. The CDR3 nucleotides are TGTGCCAGCAGACTCACCCTAAGGCAGCCCACCGGGGAGCTGTTTTTT. This translates into CASRLTLRQPTGELFF.

This clonotype was found once. V is TRBV20-1 and J is TRBJ1-1; D might be TRBD1 (5 bases). The CDR3 runs to 15 residues. Germline V gives CDR1 DFQATT, CDR2 SNEGSKA (reference sequence). Deletions cut 2 bases from V and 1 base from J, with 14 bases between. As DNA, the CDR3 is TGCAGTGCTAGACTCCCCCTCAGGGAGAACACTGAAGCTTTCTTT. Its translation is CSARLPLRENTEAFF.

This clonotype was found many times. The chain is built from TRBV30 and TRBJ2-2; TRBD1 might be the D (8 bases). This CDR3 comprises 14 residues. Germline V CDR1 and CDR2: GTSNPN, SVGIG (reference sequence). Trimming took off 6 bases at V and 5 bases at J, with 16 bases between the two ends. CDR3 in amino acids: CACRGDRLTGELFF. DNA for the CDR3: TGTGCCTGTCGGGGGGACAGGTTGACCGGGGAGCTGTTTTTT.

The V gene is TRBV11-2, the J gene TRBJ1-4; unclear D gene. The CDR3 has 15 residues. CDR1 is SGHAT and CDR2 is FQNNGV in the germline V gene. Between the trimmed V and J ends, which lost 5 bases and 9 bases, there was a span of 19 bases. The DNA for the CDR3 is TGTGCCAGCAGCCCGGACGGCGATATAATAAAAAAACTGTTTTTT. It yields the protein CASSPDGDIIKKLFF.

This clonotype has ten or more counts. This chain joins TRBV9 and TRBJ1-1; unclear D gene. Germline V CDR1 and CDR2: SGDLS, YYNGEE. V gave up 0 bases and J gave up 3 bases, with 6 bases separating them. CDR3 length: 13 residues. In DNA form, the CDR3 reads TGTGCCAGCAGCGTAGGGGGTTACACTGAAGCTTTCTTT. Protein: CASSVGGYTEAFF.

This clonotype was counted between two and nine times. The rearrangement links TRBV19 to TRBJ1-6, with D unclear. Trimming stripped 5 bases from V and 6 bases from J, with 11 bases between. Germline values: CDR1 LNHDA, CDR2 SQIVND (reference sequence). The CDR3 sequence is 14 residues long. This chain's CDR3 is CASSPRTANSPLHF. The CDR3 nucleotides are TGTGCCAGTAGTCCCCGGACGGCTAATTCACCCCTCCACTTT.

This clonotype was seen a handful of times. The J gene is TRBJ1-2, the V gene TRBV29-1, with D perhaps TRBD1 (5 bases). Trimming left V 0 bases short and J 2 bases short, with 13 bases between. Germline-derived CDR1 and CDR2 are SQVTM and ANQGSEA. There are 15 residues in the CDR3. The CDR3 nucleotides read TGCAGCGTTGAAGATGGGGCTTCAGTAAACTATGGCTACACCTTC. The encoded protein is CSVEDGASVNYGYTF.

This clonotype was picked up many times. CDR3 amino acids: CSARPGALAEAFF. CDR3 DNA: TGCAGTGCTAGACCGGGGGCTCTCGCTGAAGCTTTCTTT. This sequence joins TRBV20-1 and TRBJ1-1, with D maybe TRBD1 (6 bases). CDR1 is DFQATT, CDR2 SNEGSKA, per germline (reference sequence). The CDR3 has 13 amino acids. V lost 2 bases and J lost 6, with 13 bases in between.

With regard to this clonotype: This may be a read error, as it is one base from a much larger clone. This chain links TRBV2 with TRBJ2-1, with D perhaps TRBD1 (6 bases). Looked up from germline, CDR1 is SNHLY and CDR2 is FYNNEI. Trimming cost V 6 bases and J 6 bases, with 12 bases left between them. The CDR3 contains 13 residues. The CDR3 region has the DNA TGTGCCAGCAGCATCCCAGGGGCCAATGAGCAGTTCTTC. This encodes CASSIPGANEQFF. The whole variable domain, remainder taken from reference TRBV2 and TRBJ2-1, is EPEVTQTPSHQVTQMGQEVILRCVPISNHLYFYWYRQILGQKVEFLVSFYNNEISEKSEIFDDQFSVERPDGSNFTLKIRSTKLEDSAMYFCASSIPGANEQFFGPGTRLTVL.

This clonotype was seen at least ten times. The V call is TRBV30, the J call TRBJ1-5, with D maybe TRBD1 (5 bases). Germline V gene data show CDR1 as GTSNPN and CDR2 as SVGIG (reference sequence). Between the trimmed V and J ends, which lost 2 bases and 1 base, there was a span of 9 bases. The CDR3 has 14 residues. The CDR3 loop reads CAWSRGESNQPQHF. The CDR3 DNA is TGTGCCTGGAGTCGGGGGGAGAGCAATCAGCCCCAGCATTTT. The whole variable domain, filled in from reference TRBV30 and TRBJ1-5, reads SQTIHQWPATLVQPVGSPLSLECTVEGTSNPNLYWYRQAAGRGLQLLFYSVGIGQISSEVPQNLSASRPQDRQFILSSKKLLLSDSGFYLCAWSRGESNQPQHFGDGTRLSIL.

The J gene is TRBJ2-3, the V gene TRBV6-1; D is possibly TRBD2 (5 bases). This CDR3 has 13 amino acids. V lost 5 bases and J lost 6, with 12 bases in between. Germline lookup yields CDR1 MNHNS and CDR2 SASEGT. This CDR3 is CASSRERRDTQYF. The DNA for the CDR3 is TGTGCCAGCAGTAGGGAGAGACGGGATACGCAGTATTTT.

The gene calls are TRBV5-1 and TRBJ2-3; 7 bases are a match to TRBD2. V gave up 5 bases and J gave up 0 bases; unmatched junction bases: 6. The V gene's germline CDR1 is SGHRS and CDR2 YFSETQ. The CDR3 length is 15 residues. CDR3 nucleotides: TGCGCCAGCAGGTATACTAGCGAGAGCACAGATACGCAGTATTTT. It codes for CASRYTSESTDTQYF. Looking up the rest from reference TRBV5-1 and TRBJ2-3 gives the full variable domain: KAGVTQTPRYLIKTRGQQVTLSCSPISGHRSVSWYQQTPGQGLQFLFEYFSETQRNKGNFPGRFSGRQFSNSRSEMNVSTLELGDSALYLCASRYTSESTDTQYFGPGTRLTVL.

The V and J genes are TRBV19 and TRBJ1-1; 8 bases are shared with TRBD1. CDR1 is LNHDA and CDR2 is SQIVND in the germline V gene (reference sequence). V shed 5 bases, J shed 0 bases, and the junction held 5 bases outside the gene matches. This CDR3 comprises 15 residues. CDR3 in amino acids: CASSGRDRMNTEAFF. The CDR3 nucleotides are TGTGCCAGTAGTGGCCGGGACAGGATGAACACTGAAGCTTTCTTT.

This clonotype was picked up many times. The chain employs TRBV3-1 and TRBJ1-1; D remains ambiguous. This CDR3 is 16 amino acids long. CDR1 and CDR2 from the germline V gene are LGHDT and YNNKEL (reference sequence). Trimming shortened V by 0 bases and J by 1 base, and 12 bases separated the two germline ends. The CDR3 is CASSQDRWQANTEAFF. Written as DNA, the CDR3 is TGTGCCAGCAGCCAAGATAGGTGGCAGGCGAACACTGAAGCTTTCTTT.

This clonotype has just a few counts. The J gene is TRBJ1-1, the V gene TRBV27; 7 positions agree with TRBD1. Germline-derived CDR1 and CDR2 are MNHEY and SMNVEV (reference sequence). The junction had 6 bases not matched to a gene; V was cut back by 6 bases and J by 5 bases. This CDR3 is 13 amino acids long. This CDR3 is CASSRDSQTEAFF. CDR3 DNA: TGTGCCAGCAGCCGGGACAGCCAAACTGAAGCTTTCTTT.

This clonotype has at least ten counts. This sequence joins TRBV5-1 and TRBJ2-5, with TRBD1 matching over 8 bases. Per germline, CDR1 SGHRS and CDR2 YFSETQ. Trimming took 2 bases from V and 2 from J; bases not matched to a gene: 11. CDR3 length equals 17 residues. CDR3 sequence: CASSFIPGGTGQETQYF. CDR3 bases: TGCGCCAGCAGCTTCATACCCGGCGGGACAGGACAAGAGACCCAGTACTTC.